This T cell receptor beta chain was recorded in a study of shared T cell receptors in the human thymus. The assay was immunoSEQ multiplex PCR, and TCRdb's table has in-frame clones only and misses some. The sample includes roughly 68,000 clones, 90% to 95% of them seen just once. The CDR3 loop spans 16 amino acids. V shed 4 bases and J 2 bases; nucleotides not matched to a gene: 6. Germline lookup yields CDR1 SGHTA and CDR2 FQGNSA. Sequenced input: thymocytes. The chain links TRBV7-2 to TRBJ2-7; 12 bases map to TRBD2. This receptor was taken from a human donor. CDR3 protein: CASSYWTSGDTYEQYF. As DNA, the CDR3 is TGTGCCAGCAGCTACTGGACTAGCGGGGATACCTACGAGCAGTACTTC.